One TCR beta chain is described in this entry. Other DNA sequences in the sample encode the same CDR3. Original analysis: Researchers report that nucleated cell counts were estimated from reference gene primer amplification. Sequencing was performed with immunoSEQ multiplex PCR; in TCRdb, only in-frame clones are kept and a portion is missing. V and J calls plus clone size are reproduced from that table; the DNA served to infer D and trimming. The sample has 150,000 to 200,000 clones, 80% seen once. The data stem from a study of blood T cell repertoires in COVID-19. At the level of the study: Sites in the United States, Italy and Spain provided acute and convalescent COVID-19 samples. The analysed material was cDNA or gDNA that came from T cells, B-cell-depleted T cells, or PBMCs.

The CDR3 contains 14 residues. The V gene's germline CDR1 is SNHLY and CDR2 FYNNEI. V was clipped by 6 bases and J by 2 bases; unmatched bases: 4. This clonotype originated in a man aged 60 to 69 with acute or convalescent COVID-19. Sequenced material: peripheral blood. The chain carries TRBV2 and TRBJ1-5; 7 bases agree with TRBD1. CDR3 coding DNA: TGTGCCAGCAGAGGCACAGGGGGCAATCAGCCCCAGCATTTT. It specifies CASRGTGGNQPQHF.